The clone carrying this T cell receptor (beta chain) showed up just once. Its matching antigen is unknown. The sample originates from a study of Ad26.COV2.S vaccination and SARS-CoV-2 variants. On the study more broadly: Intramuscular Ad26.COV2.S at 5x10^10 or 1x10^11 viral particles.

Whole-study findings and limits: Spike-specific TCR breadth in vaccine recipients exceeded that seen in placebo recipients.

Sequencing was performed with immunoSEQ multiplex PCR; in TCRdb, only in-frame clones are kept and a portion is missing. The sample gives around 310,000 clones, approximately 87% of which show up once; roughly 6% is in the top ten. The CDR3 runs to 12 residues. Germline V gene lookup returns CDR1 MNHEY and CDR2 SVGAGI. Trimming removed 11 bases from V and 7 bases from J, with 15 bases in between. The treatment: roughly 20 received Ad26.COV2.S at low or high dose, single or two shots; 5 received placebo; per-sample allocation not given. Each sample was drawn 63 days after the first injection (of vaccine or placebo).

The J gene is TRBJ2-1, the V gene TRBV6-5, with D tentatively TRBD2 (5 bases). The TCR comes from a person between 18 and 65 years old who received the Ad26.COV2.S COVID-19 vaccine or a placebo. The sequences come from peripheral blood, collected in a trial of Ad26.COV2.S vaccine versus placebo. CDR3 DNA sequence: TGTGCCGTCGCAGACACGGGGAATGAGCAGTTCTTC. This codes for CAVADTGNEQFF.